A single sample is the source of the 26 T cell receptor beta chains below, sequenced in a study of blood T cell repertoires in COVID-19 (dated by TCRdb to about 2020). The method was the immunoSEQ multiplex PCR assay. Sourced from immuneACCESS, this table was stored by TCRdb with only in-frame sequences that have V and J called. A share of the clones is absent; for the studies checked, an unresolved V gene accounts for under half, and the remainder has no known explanation. The sample data list over 150,000 clones, and approximately 88% of these were observed just once. Of the sample, roughly 9.5% is held by the ten largest clones. Sample: peripheral blood. These receptors were obtained from a woman older than 75 with active or convalescent COVID-19.

The chain joins TRBV4-3 to TRBJ1-1, with D hard to call. The V gene's germline CDR1 is LGHNA and CDR2 YSLEER. V dropped 4 bases and J dropped 4 bases, with 13 bases sitting between them. The CDR3 loop spans 14 amino acids. This chain's CDR3 is CASSLTLRGTEAFF. The CDR3 DNA is TGCGCCAGCAGCCTGACGTTAAGAGGCACTGAAGCTTTCTTT.

The chain combines TRBV28 with TRBJ1-1; 9 nucleotides align to TRBD1. This CDR3 has 14 amino acids. Trimming removed 7 bases from V and 7 bases from J; junction bases left unmatched: 10. The germline gives CDR1 MDHEN, CDR2 SYDVKM. The CDR3 DNA sequence: TGTGCCAGCAATGAAAGGACAGGGGCACTTGAAGCTTTCTTT. Amino acids: CASNERTGALEAFF.

This chain connects TRBV27 to TRBJ2-7, with TRBD2 matching 8 bases. The CDR3 is 15 amino acids. J gave up 2 bases and V 3 bases, and 6 bases lay outside the gene matches. Germline CDR1 reads MNHEY; CDR2 reads SMNVEV (reference sequence). CDR3 sequence reads: CASSFTSGSTYEQYF. CDR3 in DNA: TGTGCCAGCAGTTTTACTAGCGGATCCACCTACGAGCAGTACTTC.

The CDR3 protein is CASRDTSGAFNEQFF. CDR3 in DNA: TGCGCCAGCAGGGATACTAGCGGAGCCTTCAATGAGCAGTTCTTC. The genes are TRBV10-1 and TRBJ2-1; TRBD2 aligns across 8 bases. CDR3 size: 15 residues. Trimming took 6 bases from V and 6 from J; bases not matched to a gene: 10. CDR1 WNHNN and CDR2 SYGVQD come from the germline V gene (reference sequence).

V usage is TRBV23-1 and J usage is TRBJ2-7, with TRBD2 as a possible D gene (6 bases). TRBV23-1 is classed as an ORF, of uncertain function. The CDR3 runs to 16 residues. The ends were cut back, 0 bases at V and 3 bases at J, with 15 bases in the middle. CDR3 bases: TGCGCCAGCAGTCAATCGGATCAGGAGGGGCTCTACGAGCAGTACTTC. Amino acids: CASSQSDQEGLYEQYF.

This clone showed up just once. Other DNA sequences within the sample encode an identical CDR3. The chain has TRBV18 and TRBJ1-1, with 7 bases fitting TRBD1. Unmatched junction bases numbered 6, after V lost 3 bases and J lost 2 bases. Germline CDR1 and CDR2: KGHSH and LQKENI. The CDR3 totals 15 residues. The CDR3 protein is CASSPPGQINTEAFF. Here the CDR3 DNA reads TGTGCCAGCTCACCCCCGGGACAGATCAACACTGAAGCTTTCTTT.

The chain couples TRBV11-2 to TRBJ2-7, with 10 bases that match TRBD2. The CDR3 sequence is 16 residues long. The J segment lost 7 bases and the V segment lost 2 bases, leaving 11 bases of the junction unmatched. Germline CDR1 is SGHAT and CDR2 is FQNNGV. The CDR3 coding sequence is TGTGCCAGCAGCTTAAACAGGGGTAGCGGGGGGTATGAGCAGTACTTC. Encoded protein: CASSLNRGSGGYEQYF.

This clone has a handful of counts. The chain is built from TRBV28 and TRBJ1-2; a weak D match, TRBD1 (5 bases). Germline V gene lookup returns CDR1 MDHEN and CDR2 SYDVKM. This CDR3 is 14 amino acids long. V gave up 4 bases and J gave up 4 bases, with 13 bases separating them. CDR3 nucleotides: TGTGCCAGCAGTTCCCCGGGGGGGGGCTATGGCTACACCTTC. This codes for CASSSPGGGYGYTF.

V gene TRBV3-1 (or the pseudogene TRBV3-2) combines with J gene TRBJ2-5, with D unclear. V lost 0 bases, J lost 1 base, and 9 bases lay in between. The CDR3 contains 15 residues. CDR1 LGHDT and CDR2 YNNKEL come from the germline V gene (reference sequence). Written as DNA, the CDR3 is TGTGCCAGCAGCCAAGATCGACTGGCCCAAGAGACCCAGTACTTC. The encoded protein is CASSQDRLAQETQYF.

The chain couples TRBV3-1 (or the pseudogene TRBV3-2) to TRBJ2-2, with TRBD2 matching over 12 bases. Germline V gives CDR1 LGHDT, CDR2 YNNKEL (reference sequence). V dropped 4 bases and J dropped 4; count of bases not matched to a gene: 7. The length of the CDR3 is 17 residues. The DNA for the CDR3 is TGTGCCAGCAGCCCACTAGCGGGGGGTACCTCCACCGGGGAGCTGTTTTTT. The encoded protein is CASSPLAGGTSTGELFF.

The rearrangement uses TRBV4-3 and TRBJ1-3; D remains ambiguous. Between the trimmed V and J ends, which lost 1 base and 9 bases, there was a span of 7 bases. Per germline, CDR1 LGHNA and CDR2 YSLEER. CDR3 length: 12 residues. CDR3 nucleotide sequence: TGCGCCAGCAGCCAAGGGACTTCCACCATATATTTT. Amino acid sequence: CASSQGTSTIYF.

The rearrangement joins TRBV3-1 (or the pseudogene TRBV3-2) to TRBJ2-7; D perhaps matches TRBD2 (6 bases). CDR1 is LGHDT, CDR2 YNNKEL, per germline (reference sequence). The ends were cut back, 0 bases at V and 7 bases at J, with 10 bases in the middle. This CDR3 is built from 13 residues. In DNA, the CDR3 is TGTGCCAGCAGCCAAGAGGTTGGAGGGGAGCAGTACTTC. Translating gives CASSQEVGGEQYF.

This clone was seen a handful of times. CDR3 in amino acids: CASSSQGQGNEQYF. CDR3 bases: TGTGCCAGCAGCTCCCAGGGGCAGGGGAACGAGCAGTACTTC. V gene TRBV7-9 combines with J gene TRBJ2-7; weak D call: TRBD1 (6 bases). Germline CDR1 and CDR2: SEHNR and FQNEAQ (reference sequence). This CDR3 is 14 amino acids long. Trimming shortened V by 4 bases and J by 5 bases, and 15 bases separated the two germline ends.

The chain has TRBV19 and TRBJ1-3, with unresolved D. Trimming left V 6 bases short and J 0 bases short, with 12 bases between. CDR1 LNHDA and CDR2 SQIVND come from the germline V gene (reference sequence). The length of the CDR3 is 15 residues. The CDR3 DNA sequence: TGTGCCAGTAGAACCGTGGGAGGCTCTGGAAACACCATATATTTT. Protein product: CASRTVGGSGNTIYF.

The rearrangement joins TRBV5-6 to TRBJ2-3; TRBD2 matches at 7 bases. V trimming: 0 bases; J trimming: 3 bases; junction bases outside the gene matches: 7. The germline gives CDR1 SGHDT, CDR2 YYEEEE. This CDR3 spans 16 amino acids. CDR3 in DNA: TGTGCCAGCAGCTTGGAGGGCCCTAGCGGTACAGATACGCAGTATTTT. Protein sequence: CASSLEGPSGTDTQYF.

This chain joins TRBV3-1 (or the pseudogene TRBV3-2) and TRBJ2-1, with 12 bases fitting TRBD2. In germline, CDR1 is LGHDT, CDR2 YNNKEL (reference sequence). The V and J ends lost 5 bases and 8 bases, in that order; junction bases with no gene match: 13. There are 17 residues in the CDR3. The CDR3 sequence: CASSTRTSGVSSDEQFF. The CDR3 DNA follows: TGTGCCAGCAGCACCCGGACTAGCGGGGTAAGCAGCGATGAGCAGTTCTTC.

This clone occurred once. This chain joins TRBV6-6 and TRBJ1-5; tentatively, D is TRBD1 (5 bases). Per the germline V gene, CDR1 is MNHNY and CDR2 is SVGAGI (reference sequence). The length of the CDR3 is 11 residues. V was clipped by 4 bases and J by 9 bases, with 7 bases between them. The CDR3 DNA is TGTGCCAGCAGTTTTAGGGGGCCCCAGCATTTT. Translated: CASSFRGPQHF.

This clone was seen a few times. The genes are TRBV28 and TRBJ2-1; 7 nucleotides line up with TRBD1. Germline V lookup: CDR1 MDHEN, CDR2 SYDVKM. CDR3 length equals 15 residues. After removal of 6 bases from V and 6 bases from J, the junction contained 11 bases not matched to a gene. Written as DNA, the CDR3 is TGTGCCAGCAGCCAGGGACAGATTACAATCAATGAGCAGTTCTTC. Translated: CASSQGQITINEQFF.

This chain links TRBV27 with TRBJ1-5; possible D gene TRBD1, 5 bases. This CDR3 is 14 amino acids long. Germline V gene sequence: CDR1 MNHEY, CDR2 SMNVEV (reference sequence). Trimming stripped 3 bases from V and 4 bases from J, with 10 bases between. The CDR3 bases are TGTGCCAGCAGTTTCGGCGGGGCTAATCAGCCCCAGCATTTT. Protein sequence: CASSFGGANQPQHF.

J is TRBJ2-7 and V is TRBV19; TRBD1 matches at 9 bases. Germline V gene lookup returns CDR1 LNHDA and CDR2 SQIVND (reference sequence). The CDR3 is 14 residues long. V lost 5 bases to trimming and J lost 5 bases; unmatched junction nucleotides: 7. The CDR3 spells CASSLQGARDEQYF. DNA for the CDR3: TGTGCCAGTAGTTTACAGGGGGCTCGGGACGAGCAGTACTTC. Full variable domain (remainder filled in from reference TRBV19 and TRBJ2-7): DGGITQSPKYLFRKEGQNVTLSCEQNLNHDAMYWYRQDPGQGLRLIYYSQIVNDFQKGDIAEGYSVSREKKESFPLTVTSAQKNPTAFYLCASSLQGARDEQYFGPGTRLTVT.

The V call is TRBV5-1, the J call TRBJ2-1; 8 nucleotides match TRBD1. Germline CDR1 and CDR2: SGHRS and YFSETQ. The J segment lost 6 bases and the V segment lost 0 bases, leaving 5 bases of the junction unmatched. The CDR3 spans 15 residues. CDR3 in DNA: TGCGCCAGCAGCTTGGAGCAGGGGGCAGCCAATGAGCAGTTCTTC. Translation gives CASSLEQGAANEQFF.

This clone showed up just once. The chain carries TRBV19 and TRBJ1-5; a possible D gene is TRBD1 (6 bases). The CDR3 loop spans 13 amino acids. Germline V gene lookup returns CDR1 LNHDA and CDR2 SQIVND (reference sequence). V shed 3 bases and J shed 7 bases, with 10 bases lying between them. The CDR3 nucleotides read TGTGCCAGTAGTATTTTAGACAGGCAGCCCCAGCATTTT. As protein: CASSILDRQPQHF.

V gene TRBV19 combines with J gene TRBJ2-3, with TRBD2 identical over 15 bases. The junction had 7 bases not matched to a gene; V was cut back by 3 bases and J by 0 bases. The CDR3 has 19 residues. CDR1 and CDR2 (germline): LNHDA, SQIVND (reference sequence). The CDR3 DNA reads as TGTGCCAGTAGTATGACGGGACTAGCGGGGGGTGCTAGCACAGATACGCAGTATTTT. Amino acid sequence: CASSMTGLAGGASTDTQYF.

This chain links TRBV10-1 with TRBJ1-1; D is perhaps TRBD1 (6 bases). This CDR3 comprises 14 residues. Germline V lookup: CDR1 WNHNN, CDR2 SYGVQD (reference sequence). Trimming removed 0 bases at V and 6 bases at J, with 11 bases between. This CDR3 is CASSESRRGPEAFF. CDR3 coding DNA: TGCGCCAGCAGTGAGTCCCGCAGGGGCCCTGAAGCTTTCTTT.

The table lists this clone with a count of one. Other DNA sequences in this sample translate to the same CDR3. This chain links TRBV12-3 or TRBV12-4 with TRBJ2-3; D call uncertain. The CDR3 runs 11 residues. V was trimmed by 3 bases and J by 6 bases, leaving 4 bases between them. CDR3 residues: CASSFRDTQYF. The CDR3 coding sequence is TGTGCCAGCAGTTTCAGGGATACGCAGTATTTT.

The rearrangement joins TRBV6-5 to TRBJ1-2; D remains unclear. The V and J ends lost 8 bases and 6 bases respectively, with 13 bases between them. Germline V lookup: CDR1 MNHEY, CDR2 SVGAGI. CDR3 length: 12 amino acids. The CDR3 region has the DNA TGTGCCAGCCGGGAGGCCTTAAATGGCTACACCTTC. Amino acid sequence: CASREALNGYTF.